What follows are 31 T cell receptor beta chains derived from one specimen sequenced in a study of blood T cell repertoires in COVID-19. Profiled with immunoSEQ multiplex PCR; TCRdb holds only in-frame clones, not every one. The sample gives 100,000 to 150,000 clones, approximately 80% of which show up once; about 4.5% is in the top ten. What was sequenced was peripheral blood. Receptors originate from a woman in her seventies with acute or convalescent COVID-19.

This chain joins TRBV5-1 and TRBJ1-1, with 8 bases lining up with TRBD1. The CDR3 is made up of 15 amino acids. CDR1 is SGHRS and CDR2 is YFSETQ in the germline V gene. Unmatched junction bases numbered 11, after V lost 4 bases and J lost 6 bases. This CDR3 reads CASSLRGRGQAEAFF. DNA of the CDR3: TGCGCCAGCAGCCTCAGAGGCAGGGGGCAGGCTGAAGCTTTCTTT.

This clone was seen just once. V is TRBV4-2 and J is TRBJ2-4, with TRBD2 matching 13 bases. This CDR3 is built from 16 residues. Trimming cost V 4 bases and J 6 bases; bases outside gene matches: 6. The V gene's germline CDR1 is LGHNA and CDR2 YNFKEQ. CDR3 bases: TGTGCCAGCAGCCCACGGACTAGCGGGGGCGGAAACATTCAGTACTTC. This gives the protein CASSPRTSGGGNIQYF.

The CDR3 region is CASSLRGGQQYQETQYF. The CDR3 coding sequence is TGTGCCAGCAGCCTCCGGGGGGGGCAGCAATATCAAGAGACCCAGTACTTC. The chain couples TRBV7-9 to TRBJ2-5; TRBD2 aligns across 8 bases. This CDR3 comprises 17 residues. The V gene end was trimmed by 5 bases and the J gene end by 2 bases; junction bases not matched to a gene: 13. Per germline, CDR1 SEHNR and CDR2 FQNEAQ (reference sequence).

V gene TRBV24-1 combines with J gene TRBJ1-2; a possible D gene is TRBD1 (6 bases). This CDR3 region has 13 residues. Trimming took 4 bases from V and 3 from J, leaving 8 bases between them. The germline gives CDR1 KGHDR, CDR2 SFDVKD. In DNA form, the CDR3 reads TGTGCCACCAGTGACAACAGGGACTATGGCTACACCTTC. Translating it yields CATSDNRDYGYTF.

This rearrangement joins TRBV19 to TRBJ1-5; D is undetermined. The germline V and J ends were trimmed by 6 bases and 7 bases, with 16 bases remaining between them. CDR1 is LNHDA, CDR2 SQIVND, per germline (reference sequence). The CDR3 contains 14 residues. In DNA form, the CDR3 reads TGTGCCAGTAGCAGTTTGGCCTCAGAACAGCCCCAGCATTTT. Residues: CASSSLASEQPQHF.

There are many counts of this clone. The V call is TRBV29-1, the J call TRBJ1-5; maybe TRBD1 (6 bases). The CDR3 has 12 amino acids. Trimming took 4 bases from V and 3 from J, leaving 7 bases between them. Per the germline V gene, CDR1 is SQVTM and CDR2 is ANQGSEA. The CDR3 nucleotides read TGCAGCGTTGCAGGGGTCAATCAGCCCCAGCATTTT. This encodes CSVAGVNQPQHF. Based on the CDR3 plus reference TRBV29-1 and TRBJ1-5, the full variable domain is SAVISQKPSRDICQRGTSLTIQCQVDSQVTMMFWYRQQPGQSLTLIATANQGSEATYESGFVIDKFPISRPNLTFSTLTVSNMSPEDSSIYLCSVAGVNQPQHFGDGTRLSIL.

The CDR3, as DNA: TGTGCCACCAGTTCCCAGGGTAACTATGGCTACACCTTC. Residues: CATSSQGNYGYTF. This chain uses TRBV24-1 with TRBJ1-2; a weak D match, TRBD1 (5 bases). Germline CDR1 is KGHDR and CDR2 is SFDVKD. V lost 6 bases and J 1 base, leaving 8 bases between the germline ends. The length of the CDR3 is 13 residues.

This clone was counted only a few times. The sample holds other DNA sequences that translate to the same CDR3. The J gene is TRBJ2-5, the V gene TRBV13; no clear D gene. V lost 5 bases, J lost 3 bases, and 10 bases lay in between. CDR1 and CDR2 from the germline V gene are PRHDT and FYEKMQ (reference sequence). The CDR3 sequence is 13 residues long. The chain's CDR3 is CASSSRQEETQYF. CDR3 DNA: TGTGCCAGCAGCAGTCGACAAGAAGAGACCCAGTACTTC.

The chain is built from TRBV7-9 and TRBJ1-5; TRBD1 agrees at 7 bases. The junction had 6 bases not matched to a gene; V was cut back by 5 bases and J by 8 bases. The CDR3 is made up of 13 amino acids. CDR1 SEHNR and CDR2 FQNEAQ come from the germline V gene (reference sequence). The chain's CDR3 is CASSPGTVEPQHF. DNA of the CDR3: TGTGCCAGCAGCCCTGGGACAGTGGAGCCCCAGCATTTT.

The CDR3 is CASSLWAEETQYF. The DNA of the CDR3 is TGTGCCAGCAGCTTGTGGGCAGAAGAGACCCAGTACTTC. The rearrangement links TRBV5-4 to TRBJ2-5, with unresolved D. V dropped 1 base and J dropped 3 bases, with 7 bases sitting between them. From germline, CDR1 is SGHNT and CDR2 YYREEE (reference sequence). The CDR3 sequence is 13 residues long.

This chain links TRBV9 with TRBJ2-1; the D gene is possibly TRBD2 (7 bases). The germline V gene has CDR1 SGDLS and CDR2 YYNGEE. This CDR3 spans 19 amino acids. With 3 bases removed from V and 0 bases from J, the gap between germline ends came to 22 bases. CDR3 sequence reads: CASSGLKGGPVSSYNEQFF. CDR3 nucleotide sequence: TGTGCCAGCAGCGGCCTCAAGGGGGGGCCTGTAAGCTCCTACAATGAGCAGTTCTTC.

The V and J genes are TRBV12-3 or TRBV12-4 and TRBJ2-4; perhaps TRBD2 as D (6 bases). V lost 3 bases and J 11 bases, leaving 14 bases between the germline ends. The CDR3 is 13 amino acids. The CDR3 sequence is CASSFRGGRVQYF. CDR3 nucleotides: TGTGCCAGCAGTTTTAGGGGAGGAAGGGTTCAGTACTTC.

V is TRBV29-1 and J is TRBJ1-1, with D maybe TRBD1 (5 bases). Germline loops: CDR1 SQVTM, CDR2 ANQGSEA. The length of the CDR3 is 13 residues. V lost 0 bases, J lost 5 bases, and 10 bases lay in between. Here the CDR3 DNA reads TGCAGCGTTGAAGATCGAGCAGGGACTGAAGCTTTCTTT. Translating it yields CSVEDRAGTEAFF. Using reference TRBV29-1 and TRBJ1-1 for the parts outside the CDR3, the full variable domain is SAVISQKPSRDICQRGTSLTIQCQVDSQVTMMFWYRQQPGQSLTLIATANQGSEATYESGFVIDKFPISRPNLTFSTLTVSNMSPEDSSIYLCSVEDRAGTEAFFGQGTRLTVV.

The rearrangement links TRBV19 to TRBJ2-7; weak D call: TRBD1 (6 bases). The CDR3 has 14 amino acids. Germline V gene data show CDR1 as LNHDA and CDR2 as SQIVND (reference sequence). The V and J ends lost 1 base and 2 bases respectively, with 9 bases between them. CDR3 loop: CASSIGQAAYEQYF. For the CDR3, the DNA is TGTGCCAGTAGTATAGGACAGGCAGCCTACGAGCAGTACTTC.

The V gene is TRBV18, the J gene TRBJ1-3, with 7 bases matching TRBD1. The CDR3 contains 14 residues. Germline V gives CDR1 KGHSH, CDR2 LQKENI. Trimming removed 3 bases from V and 8 bases from J; junction bases left unmatched: 7. The CDR3 loop reads CASSPVTGADTIYF. CDR3 bases: TGTGCCAGCTCACCCGTCACAGGGGCGGACACCATATATTTT.

V gene TRBV3-1 (or the pseudogene TRBV3-2) combines with J gene TRBJ2-3, with D possibly matching TRBD2 (7 bases). CDR1 and CDR2 (germline): LGHDT, YNNKEL (reference sequence). V was shortened by 1 base and J by 5 bases, with 13 bases between the two germline ends. The CDR3 extends over 15 amino acids. The CDR3 DNA follows: TGTGCCAGCAGCCAAGTGGGGGGGCCGAGAGATACGCAGTATTTT. Translating gives CASSQVGGPRDTQYF.

This clone has just a few counts. The V gene is TRBV7-2, the J gene TRBJ1-2; 7 nucleotides agree with TRBD1. Trimming removed 1 base from V and 4 bases from J; junction bases left unmatched: 6. From germline, CDR1 is SGHTA and CDR2 FQGNSA. This CDR3 contains 15 residues. CDR3 in amino acids: CASSLGPGTAYGYTF. CDR3 bases: TGTGCCAGCAGCTTAGGTCCCGGGACAGCCTATGGCTACACCTTC.

The chain links TRBV10-3 to TRBJ2-3; 16 nucleotides line up with TRBD2. Trimming cost V 2 bases and J 3 bases; bases outside gene matches: 5. This CDR3 comprises 18 residues. Germline V gene data show CDR1 as ENHRY and CDR2 as SYGVKD. This CDR3 is CAISEDPGLAGGTDTQYF. The CDR3 DNA sequence: TGTGCCATCAGTGAGGACCCGGGACTAGCGGGAGGGACAGATACGCAGTATTTT.

Points on this clone: The identical CDR3 is also encoded by other nucleotide sequences in the sample. Here the CDR3 reads CASSLQGNTEAFF. The DNA for the CDR3 is TGTGCCAGCAGCTTGCAGGGGAACACTGAAGCTTTCTTT. The chain combines TRBV5-5 with TRBJ1-1; possibly TRBD1 for D (5 bases). The germline CDR1 and CDR2 sequences are SGHKS and YYEKEE (reference sequence). The CDR3 length is 13 residues. The V and J ends lost 1 base and 1 base respectively, with 5 bases between them.

This chain links TRBV30 with TRBJ1-5; possible D gene TRBD1, 6 bases. Per the germline V gene, CDR1 is GTSNPN and CDR2 is SVGIG (reference sequence). This CDR3 is built from 14 residues. V was trimmed by 0 bases and J by 7 bases, leaving 13 bases between them. The CDR3: CAWSVLAGAQPQHF. In DNA form, the CDR3 reads TGTGCCTGGAGTGTACTGGCAGGGGCCCAGCCCCAGCATTTT.

The rearrangement joins TRBV3-1 (or the pseudogene TRBV3-2) to TRBJ2-7; 7 bases match TRBD1. After removal of 6 bases from V and 2 bases from J, the junction contained 4 bases not matched to a gene. The germline V gene has CDR1 LGHDT and CDR2 YNNKEL (reference sequence). The CDR3 is made up of 13 amino acids. The CDR3 loop reads CASRRTGAYEQYV. As DNA, the CDR3 is TGTGCCAGCAGACGCACAGGGGCCTACGAGCAGTACGTC.

The chain combines TRBV12-3 or TRBV12-4 with TRBJ1-1; 7 positions match TRBD1. The J segment lost 4 bases and the V segment lost 5 bases, leaving 4 bases of the junction unmatched. The CDR3 is 13 amino acids. This CDR3 reads CASSRDRVTEAFF. CDR3 in DNA: TGTGCCAGCAGTCGTGACAGGGTCACTGAAGCTTTCTTT.

This clone was seen a handful of times. The chain combines TRBV27 with TRBJ1-1; 7 positions match TRBD1. The trim removed 5 bases at V and 5 bases at J, leaving 5 bases unmatched. Germline V gene lookup returns CDR1 MNHEY and CDR2 SMNVEV (reference sequence). The CDR3 extends over 13 amino acids. The CDR3 region has the DNA TGTGCCAGCAGTAGGGCAGGGGGGACTGAAGCTTTCTTT. Translating it yields CASSRAGGTEAFF.

Here the CDR3 reads CAISDSGTSGSDTQYF. CDR3 DNA: TGTGCCATCAGTGACTCCGGGACTAGCGGTTCAGATACGCAGTATTTT. The V call is TRBV10-3, the J call TRBJ2-3; 11 bases are shared with TRBD2. The CDR3 extends over 16 amino acids. V trimming: 3 bases; J trimming: 4 bases; junction bases outside the gene matches: 6. CDR1 is ENHRY, CDR2 SYGVKD, per germline.

The chain employs TRBV11-3 and TRBJ2-1, with 7 bases matching TRBD1. J gave up 8 bases and V 5 bases, and 12 bases lay outside the gene matches. Germline V gene lookup returns CDR1 SGHNT and CDR2 YENEEA. The CDR3 is 15 residues long. The CDR3, as DNA: TGTGCCAGCAGCCCTTTCCAAGGGGGCATCTATGAGCAGTTCTTC. Its protein product is CASSPFQGGIYEQFF.

The chain links TRBV2 to TRBJ1-3; 10 nucleotides align to TRBD1. V trimming: 8 bases; J trimming: 8 bases; junction bases outside the gene matches: 6. CDR3 length: 13 residues. Per the germline V gene, CDR1 is SNHLY and CDR2 is FYNNEI. CDR3 region: CASGQGGSDTIYF. DNA of the CDR3: TGTGCCAGCGGACAGGGGGGGTCGGACACCATATATTTT.

The chain combines TRBV6-5 with TRBJ1-2; perhaps TRBD1 as D (5 bases). The CDR3 extends over 13 amino acids. Germline V gene lookup returns CDR1 MNHEY and CDR2 SVGAGI. Deletions cut 5 bases from V and 2 bases from J, with 9 bases between. The chain's CDR3 is CASSRRGNYGYTF. The CDR3 DNA is TGTGCCAGCAGTAGGAGGGGCAACTATGGCTACACCTTC.

The chain carries TRBV4-2 and TRBJ1-2; no firm D call. Trimming shortened V by 1 base and J by 2 bases, and 14 bases separated the two germline ends. The CDR3 is 16 amino acids. The V gene's germline CDR1 is LGHNA and CDR2 YNFKEQ. DNA for the CDR3: TGTGCCAGCAGCCAAGTCGGGGAGGAAGCGAACTATGGCTACACCTTC. This translates into CASSQVGEEANYGYTF.

This rearrangement joins TRBV7-9 to TRBJ1-2; possible D gene TRBD1, 5 bases. There are 14 residues in the CDR3. V was pared by 4 bases and J by 8 bases, with 17 bases between. In germline, CDR1 is SEHNR, CDR2 FQNEAQ (reference sequence). The CDR3 loop reads CASSWGYETRGYTF. CDR3 nucleotides: TGTGCCAGCAGCTGGGGCTACGAAACGCGGGGCTACACCTTC.

This rearrangement joins TRBV2 to TRBJ1-2; TRBD1 matches 9 bases. The CDR3 has 12 amino acids. V was pared by 7 bases and J by 5 bases, with 2 bases of the junction left unmatched. CDR1 and CDR2 (germline): SNHLY, FYNNEI. The CDR3 here is CASTGTGYGYTF. The CDR3 nucleotides read TGTGCCAGCACCGGGACAGGGTATGGCTACACCTTC.

J is TRBJ2-3 and V is TRBV24-1; TRBD2 might be the D (6 bases). V was trimmed by 1 base and J by 6 bases, leaving 13 bases between them. From germline, CDR1 is KGHDR and CDR2 SFDVKD. CDR3 length equals 15 residues. CDR3 nucleotides: TGTGCCACCAGTGATTTCGGAGGGAGAAGGGATACGCAGTATTTT. Protein product: CATSDFGGRRDTQYF.